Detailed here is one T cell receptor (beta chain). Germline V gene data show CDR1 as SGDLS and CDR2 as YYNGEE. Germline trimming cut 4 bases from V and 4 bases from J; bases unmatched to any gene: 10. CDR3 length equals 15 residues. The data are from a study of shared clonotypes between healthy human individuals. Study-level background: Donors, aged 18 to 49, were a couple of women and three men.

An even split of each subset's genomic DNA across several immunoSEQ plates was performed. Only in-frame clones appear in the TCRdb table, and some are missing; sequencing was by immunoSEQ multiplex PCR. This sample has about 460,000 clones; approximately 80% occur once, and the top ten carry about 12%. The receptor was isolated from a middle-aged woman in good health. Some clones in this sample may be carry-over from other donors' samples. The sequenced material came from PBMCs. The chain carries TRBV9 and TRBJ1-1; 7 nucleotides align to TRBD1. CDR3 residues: CASSPRQGAGTEAFF. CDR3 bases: TGTGCCAGCAGCCCGAGACAGGGTGCTGGCACTGAAGCTTTCTTT.